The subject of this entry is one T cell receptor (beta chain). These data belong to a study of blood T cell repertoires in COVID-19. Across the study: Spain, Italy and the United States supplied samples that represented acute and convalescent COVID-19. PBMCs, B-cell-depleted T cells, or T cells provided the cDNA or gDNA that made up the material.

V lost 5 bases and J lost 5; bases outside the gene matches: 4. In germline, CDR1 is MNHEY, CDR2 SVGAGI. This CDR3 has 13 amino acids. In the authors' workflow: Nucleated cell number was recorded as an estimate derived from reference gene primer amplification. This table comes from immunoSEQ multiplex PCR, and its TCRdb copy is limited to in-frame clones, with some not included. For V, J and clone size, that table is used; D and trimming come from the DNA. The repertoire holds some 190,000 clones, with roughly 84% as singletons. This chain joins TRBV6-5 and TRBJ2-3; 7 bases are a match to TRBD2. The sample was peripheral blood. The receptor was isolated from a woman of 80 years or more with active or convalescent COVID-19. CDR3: CASSQPGGDTQYF. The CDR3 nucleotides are TGTGCCAGCAGTCAACCGGGGGGAGATACGCAGTATTTT.